A single sample is the source of the 24 T cell receptor beta chains below, sequenced in a study of cytomegalovirus exposure and HLA in healthy donors. Vbeta (60) and Jbeta (13) primers were used in the PCR. Profiling relied on immunoSEQ multiplex PCR, and the TCRdb table lists in-frame clones only, not all of them. Of some 150,000 clones in the sample, 75% to 85% were seen once. Material: PBMCs. These receptor sequences come from a man aged 45-60 years in good health and CMV-seropositive.

This clone has just one count. The V call is TRBV7-2, the J call TRBJ2-5; 10 bases fit TRBD1. Trimming removed 7 bases from V and 4 bases from J; junction bases left unmatched: 6. There are 14 residues in the CDR3. In germline, CDR1 is SGHTA, CDR2 FQGNSA. CDR3 bases: TGTGCCAGCACCGGGACAGGGGTCGGAGAGACCCAGTACTTC. This translates into CASTGTGVGETQYF.

The genes are TRBV9 and TRBJ2-1, with 7 nucleotides matching TRBD1. V dropped 4 bases and J dropped 4; count of bases not matched to a gene: 8. Germline loops: CDR1 SGDLS, CDR2 YYNGEE. CDR3 length equals 15 residues. The CDR3 loop reads CASSPTGVPYNEQFF. CDR3 coding DNA: TGTGCCAGCAGCCCTACAGGGGTCCCTTACAATGAGCAGTTCTTC.

The chain employs TRBV7-9 and TRBJ2-5; D gene uncertain. Germline assignment: CDR1 SEHNR and CDR2 FQNEAQ (reference sequence). The length of the CDR3 is 11 residues. V shed 9 bases and J shed 1 base, with 6 bases lying between them. In nucleotides, the CDR3 is TGTGCCAGTCTTGTCCAAGAGACCCAGTACTTC. This sequence encodes CASLVQETQYF.

The chain combines TRBV19 with TRBJ1-2; D is possibly TRBD1 (6 bases). Trimming shortened V by 5 bases and J by 4 bases, and 14 bases separated the two germline ends. Per the germline V gene, CDR1 is LNHDA and CDR2 is SQIVND (reference sequence). The CDR3 extends over 14 amino acids. Written as DNA, the CDR3 is TGTGCCAGTAGTCCCTCGGACAGAGCCTATGGCTACACCTTC. Protein product: CASSPSDRAYGYTF.

The chain has TRBV28 and TRBJ2-5, with TRBD1 matching over 10 bases. Germline trimming cut 4 bases from V and 5 bases from J; bases unmatched to any gene: 7. Germline V gives CDR1 MDHEN, CDR2 SYDVKM. The CDR3 sequence is 15 residues long. In DNA, the CDR3 is TGTGCCAGCAGTTCCGCGGGACAGGGGATGGAGACCCAGTACTTC. This translates into CASSSAGQGMETQYF.

J is TRBJ2-7 and V is TRBV6-1, with 9 bases matching TRBD1. V trimming: 4 bases; J trimming: 5 bases; junction bases outside the gene matches: 6. The CDR3 runs to 14 residues. Per germline, CDR1 MNHNS and CDR2 SASEGT. Here the CDR3 reads CASSVQGAINEQYF. CDR3 sequence (DNA): TGTGCCAGCAGTGTACAGGGGGCTATAAACGAGCAGTACTTC.

About this clone: One end of the junction is discordant with germline, which a read error may explain. The chain uses TRBV5-4 and TRBJ1-1; D is ambiguous. The CDR3 runs to 18 residues. The germline V gene has CDR1 SGHNT and CDR2 YYREEE (reference sequence). The CDR3 bases are TGCGCCAGCAGCCAAGATCGCGAGGTGTCAGAAGCCTCCACTGAAGCTTTCTTT. Protein sequence: CASSQDREVSEASTEAFF.

The rearrangement uses TRBV5-4 and TRBJ2-5; D is undetermined. The germline V gene has CDR1 SGHNT and CDR2 YYREEE (reference sequence). Trimming took 4 bases from V and 7 from J, leaving 14 bases between them. CDR3 length: 13 residues. The CDR3 bases are TGTGCCAGCAGCCACACCCTCCGCGGGACCCAGTACTTC. Translated, it gives CASSHTLRGTQYF.

V gene TRBV11-2 combines with J gene TRBJ2-1, with 7 bases aligning to TRBD2. The germline gives CDR1 SGHAT, CDR2 FQNNGV. V shed 1 base and J 1 base; nucleotides not matched to a gene: 4. The CDR3 consists of 16 residues. CDR3 amino acids: CASSLVPRGSYNEQFF. Written as DNA, the CDR3 is TGTGCCAGCAGCTTAGTTCCGCGGGGGTCCTACAATGAGCAGTTCTTC.

This clone occurred once. The rearrangement links TRBV5-1 to TRBJ2-3; D is undetermined. V lost 0 bases and J lost 0, with 8 bases in between. Germline V CDR1 and CDR2: SGHRS, YFSETQ. The CDR3 covers 15 residues. The chain's CDR3 is CASSLDGGSTDTQYF. In DNA form, the CDR3 reads TGCGCCAGCAGCTTGGACGGCGGTAGCACAGATACGCAGTATTTT.

The chain joins TRBV18 to TRBJ2-1; no definite D call. The ends were cut back, 5 bases at V and 5 bases at J, with 7 bases in the middle. Germline V lookup: CDR1 KGHSH, CDR2 LQKENI. This CDR3 region has 12 residues. The CDR3 is CASSTYNNEQFF. The CDR3 coding sequence is TGTGCCAGCTCAACCTATAACAATGAGCAGTTCTTC.

This clone appeared once. J is TRBJ2-3 and V is TRBV6-5; D unresolved. The germline gives CDR1 MNHEY, CDR2 SVGAGI. Deletions cut 6 bases from V and 3 bases from J, with 4 bases between. CDR3 length: 11 amino acids. The CDR3 sequence: CASSPTDTQYF. The CDR3 coding sequence is TGTGCCAGCAGCCCGACAGATACGCAGTATTTT.

V is TRBV29-1 and J is TRBJ1-1; TRBD1 aligns across 9 bases. The V and J ends lost 7 bases and 1 base, in that order; junction bases with no gene match: 4. CDR1 is SQVTM, CDR2 ANQGSEA, per germline. The CDR3 runs to 13 residues. CDR3 region: CSGWGQGNTEAFF. The CDR3, as DNA: TGCAGCGGTTGGGGACAGGGGAACACTGAAGCTTTCTTT.

The chain joins TRBV18 to TRBJ1-6, with no clear D. Germline V lookup: CDR1 KGHSH, CDR2 LQKENI. The V and J ends lost 1 base and 8 bases respectively, with 6 bases between them. This CDR3 is built from 13 residues. The CDR3 region has the DNA TGTGCCAGCTCACCACGAGAGGATTCACCCCTCCACTTT. Protein: CASSPREDSPLHF.

The chain recombines TRBV29-1 with TRBJ2-3; 11 nucleotides align to TRBD2. Germline CDR1 SQVTM, CDR2 ANQGSEA. Losses at the gene ends were 2 bases for V and 4 bases for J; bases not matched to a gene: 5. The CDR3 spans 15 residues. The CDR3 protein is CSVESASGGPDTQYF. CDR3 nucleotide sequence: TGCAGCGTTGAATCGGCTAGCGGGGGGCCAGATACGCAGTATTTT.

This clone was counted a single time. The chain combines TRBV5-1 with TRBJ2-5; 9 bases fit TRBD2. Germline assignment: CDR1 SGHRS and CDR2 YFSETQ. V lost 7 bases, J lost 5 bases, and 15 bases stayed unmatched. CDR3 length: 16 amino acids. Written as DNA, the CDR3 is TGCGCCAGCGCGGGGAGACCAGCGGGAGGTGGGGAGACCCAGTACTTC. Amino acid sequence: CASAGRPAGGGETQYF. The entire variable domain, with the rest obtained from reference TRBV5-1 and TRBJ2-5, is as follows: KAGVTQTPRYLIKTRGQQVTLSCSPISGHRSVSWYQQTPGQGLQFLFEYFSETQRNKGNFPGRFSGRQFSNSRSEMNVSTLELGDSALYLCASAGRPAGGGETQYFGPGTRLLVL.

DNA for the CDR3: TGTGCCAGCAGACATAGACAGGGGGAAGAGACCCAGTACTTC. Protein sequence: CASRHRQGEETQYF. The chain joins TRBV6-5 to TRBJ2-5, with TRBD1 matching over 9 bases. This CDR3 is 14 amino acids long. The germline V gene has CDR1 MNHEY and CDR2 SVGAGI. J gave up 3 bases and V 6 bases, and 5 bases lay outside the gene matches.

The rearrangement links TRBV19 to TRBJ1-5; TRBD1 might be the D (6 bases). The CDR3 length is 14 residues. V lost 0 bases to trimming and J lost 5 bases, with 8 bases between them. Germline assignment: CDR1 LNHDA and CDR2 SQIVND (reference sequence). The CDR3 DNA follows: TGTGCCAGTAGTATAGAACAGGGCGATCAGCCCCAGCATTTT. It is translated as CASSIEQGDQPQHF.

The V call is TRBV30, the J call TRBJ2-5; TRBD1 is a possible D gene (5 bases). The CDR3 extends over 14 amino acids. With 1 base removed from V and 6 bases from J, the gap between germline ends came to 15 bases. The germline gives CDR1 GTSNPN, CDR2 SVGIG (reference sequence). The CDR3 DNA follows: TGTGCCTGGAGTGCCGTTGGGGCAGTAAAGACCCAGTACTTC. It translates to CAWSAVGAVKTQYF.

The gene calls are TRBV10-3 and TRBJ2-5; a possible D gene is TRBD2 (6 bases). This CDR3 spans 12 amino acids. V was clipped by 10 bases and J by 3 bases, with 12 bases between them. CDR1 ENHRY and CDR2 SYGVKD come from the germline V gene. The CDR3 reads CATTGGEETQYF. The DNA for the CDR3 is TGTGCCACCACGGGCGGGGAAGAGACCCAGTACTTC.

The V and J genes are TRBV7-3 and TRBJ2-2; maybe TRBD2 (6 bases). Germline lookup yields CDR1 SGHTA and CDR2 FQGTGA. The ends were cut back, 0 bases at V and 6 bases at J, with 11 bases in the middle. This CDR3 spans 15 amino acids. Written as DNA, the CDR3 is TGTGCCAGCAGCTTAACGACTAGTCAGGCCGGGGAGCTGTTTTTT. It yields the protein CASSLTTSQAGELFF.

This clone has more than one count but fewer than ten. This rearrangement joins TRBV4-3 to TRBJ1-1; no definite D call. Germline lookup yields CDR1 LGHNA and CDR2 YSLEER. V gave up 0 bases and J gave up 0 bases, with 8 bases separating them. The CDR3 is made up of 15 amino acids. DNA of the CDR3: TGCGCCAGCAGCCAAGATGTTTCCATGAACACTGAAGCTTTCTTT. As protein: CASSQDVSMNTEAFF.

This chain connects TRBV5-1 to TRBJ2-6; 7 nucleotides align to TRBD1. Unmatched junction bases numbered 8, after V lost 5 bases and J lost 0 bases. The CDR3 is made up of 17 amino acids. Germline lookup yields CDR1 SGHRS and CDR2 YFSETQ. The CDR3 region is CASSGTGAISGANVLTF. CDR3 nucleotides: TGCGCCAGCAGTGGAACAGGGGCTATCTCTGGGGCCAACGTCCTGACTTTC. The whole variable domain, remainder taken from reference TRBV5-1 and TRBJ2-6, is KAGVTQTPRYLIKTRGQQVTLSCSPISGHRSVSWYQQTPGQGLQFLFEYFSETQRNKGNFPGRFSGRQFSNSRSEMNVSTLELGDSALYLCASSGTGAISGANVLTFGAGSRLTVL.

This rearrangement joins TRBV11-1 to TRBJ2-1; 8 bases are a match to TRBD2. This CDR3 region has 13 residues. Trimming took 5 bases from V and 8 from J; bases not matched to a gene: 5. The V gene's germline CDR1 is SGHAT and CDR2 FQDESV (reference sequence). The DNA of the CDR3 is TGTGCCAGCAGCCCACAGACTAGCGATGAGCAGTTCTTC. It yields the protein CASSPQTSDEQFF.